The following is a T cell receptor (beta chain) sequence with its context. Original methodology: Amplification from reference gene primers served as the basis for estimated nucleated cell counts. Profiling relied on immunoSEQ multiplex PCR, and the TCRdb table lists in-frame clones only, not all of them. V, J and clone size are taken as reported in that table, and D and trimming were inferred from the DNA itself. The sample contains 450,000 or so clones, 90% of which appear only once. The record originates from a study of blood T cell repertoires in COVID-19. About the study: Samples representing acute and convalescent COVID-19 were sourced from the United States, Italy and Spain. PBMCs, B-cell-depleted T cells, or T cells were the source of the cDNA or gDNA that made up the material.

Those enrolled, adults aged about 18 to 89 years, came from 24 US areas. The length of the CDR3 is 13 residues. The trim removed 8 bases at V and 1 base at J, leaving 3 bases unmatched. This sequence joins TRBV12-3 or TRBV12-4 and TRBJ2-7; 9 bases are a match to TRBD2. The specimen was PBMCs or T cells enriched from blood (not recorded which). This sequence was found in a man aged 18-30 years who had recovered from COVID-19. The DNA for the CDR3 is TGTGCCAGCTCCAGCGGGGGGTCCTACGAGCAGTACTTC. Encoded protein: CASSSGGSYEQYF.